This entry is about one T cell receptor beta chain. Its target is unknown. The data are from a study of cytomegalovirus exposure and HLA in healthy donors. The overall study: Counted in an early data release were tens of millions of unique TCRs from HLA-typed donors.

Regarding the study as a whole: Trimming of TCR beta V- and J-genes showed a link, identified in a later analysis, to a missense DCLRE1C variant. Fewer N-insertions (relative to the approximately 670-donor mean) were reportedly seen in an Asian-associated ancestry cluster in a later analysis. Cytomegalovirus association was listed for roughly 160 TCR beta chains.

PCR was performed using 60 Vbeta and 13 Jbeta primers. Libraries were prepared by immunoSEQ multiplex PCR; TCRdb keeps only in-frame clonotypes and omits some of them. The sample contains about 150,000 clones, 77% of which appear only once. The germline gives CDR1 LGHNT, CDR2 FRNRAP. V lost 3 bases and J 5 bases, leaving 10 bases between the germline ends. This CDR3 is built from 13 residues. Material for sequencing was PBMCs. The clonotype was recovered from a male donor in good health and CMV-seronegative. This chain connects TRBV12-5 to TRBJ2-5, with D maybe TRBD1 (5 bases). DNA of the CDR3: TGTGCTAGTGGTTTTCAGGGTGGGGAGACCCAGTACTTC. Translation gives CASGFQGGETQYF.